This note documents a single T cell receptor (beta chain) sequence. Its target is not known. No infections or other immune events were documented during collection. The data were produced by immunoSEQ multiplex PCR, yet TCRdb's version contains in-frame clones alone and is incomplete. The sample lists tens of thousands of clones, approximately 88% seen once, with 4% in the top ten. This sample is part of a study of identifying expanded T cells in peripheral blood. V was cut by 8 bases and J by 4 bases, with 12 bases left in between. The CDR3 is 13 residues long. The germline gives CDR1 MDHEN, CDR2 SYDVKM. Study outcomes and limitations: Across healthy donors, higher total template counts meant significantly greater roughly 2-week count variance. About 1.2 clones differed between technical replicates, versus around 15 and 19 over time.

The chain recombines TRBV28 with TRBJ1-5; D possibly corresponds to TRBD1 (6 bases). The sequenced sample consisted of blood. The receptor was derived from a person between 18 and 75 years old in good health. CDR3: CASEGRGNQPQHF. CDR3 DNA: TGTGCCAGCGAAGGGAGGGGGAATCAGCCCCAGCATTTT.